This T cell receptor (beta chain) is from a study of radiotherapy plus CTLA-4 blockade in lung cancer. The CDR3 contains 15 residues. Trimming took off 4 bases at V and 8 bases at J, with 18 bases between the two ends. Germline-derived CDR1 and CDR2 are MNHEY and SMNVEV (reference sequence). Assay used: immunoSEQ multiplex PCR; TCRdb lists only in-frame clones, some missing. The profile shows more than 100,000 clones, 90% of them singletons. The genes are TRBV27 and TRBJ1-5; D is uncertain. The receptor comes from a human donor with non-small cell lung cancer that progressed on radiotherapy plus ipilimumab. Material: peripheral blood, obtained from a patient treated with radiotherapy plus ipilimumab. The CDR3 DNA is TGTGCCAGCAGTTCCATTGACCCCCTGCAGGAGCCCCAGCATTTT. Its translation is CASSSIDPLQEPQHF.